What follows describes a single TCR beta chain. Its antigen remains unidentified. No much larger clonotype is one base removed from it; base qualities were not supplied. V and J are truncated by 0 bases and 10 bases respectively, leaving an intervening sequence of 14 bases. According to the germline V gene (reference sequence), CDR1 reads LNHNV and CDR2 reads YYDKDF. CDR3 length: 14 amino acids, cysteine to phenylalanine. Of all the DNA, just the CDR3 is kept, 42 bases in frame from base 1. These data are taken from a study of blood T cell repertoires in COVID-19 (TCRdb year 2020). Background for the entire study: The collaborator samples originated in the United States, Italy and Spain and spanned the acute and convalescent phases of COVID-19. The prospective study material was composed of cDNA or gDNA derived from T cells, B-cell-depleted T cells, or PBMCs. Subjects who had been exposed to COVID-19, were actively infected with it, or had recovered from it provided the deeply sampled blood TCRbeta repertoires that made up the dataset. The repertoires were released in a freely available public database intended as a resource for research on the immune response to SARS-CoV-2. The samples were drawn from two sources: the first 160 participants of the ongoing ImmuneRACE study, and fewer than 1,500 subjects contributed by 6 global collaborators. A de-identified subject ID, COVID-19 status, age in years and sex were almost always included in the sample metadata. HLA class I and class II types, where available, came from metadata supplied by the sample provider rather than from assay-based typing. Here is what the overall study found, with its caveats: The quantity of clinical and demographic metadata differed by source and by participant and was supplied without curation.

Each collaborating institution followed its own protocols to collect whole blood in K2EDTA tubes. For TCRbeta analysis, collaborators shipped samples as frozen whole blood, isolated PBMCs, or DNA extracted from either of those sample types. The immunoSEQ Assay, a bias-controlled multiplex PCR, was used to amplify TCRbeta CDR3 regions from genomic DNA. For the original study's pipeline: Within the assay, amplification of reference gene primers was used to estimate how many nucleated cells each sample contained. To quantify the absolute abundance of each unique TCRbeta CDR3 rearrangement, sequence reads were collapsed and filtered. For each sample, productive Simpson clonality was calculated as the square root of Simpson's diversity index over productive rearrangements. TCRdb mirrors the immuneACCESS table, restricted to in-frame sequences. Some clones are absent from its copies; in checked studies, under half trace to an unresolved V gene, and the reason for the others is unknown. The V and J calls and clone size come from that table; D and trimming were worked out from the DNA. Across this sample there are 100,000 to 150,000 clones, with less than 90% seen only once. The biggest ten clones account for roughly 27% of the sample.

This clonotype was sampled from an elderly woman with acute or convalescent COVID-19. Sequenced sample: peripheral blood. The V and J genes are TRBV15 and TRBJ2-3, with a tentative D gene TRBD1 over 5 matching bases. The CDR3 protein sequence reads: CATSRDVRGRAQYF. The nucleotides read TGTGCCACCAGCAGAGATGTTAGGGGCCGAGCGCAGTATTTT.